Below, 5 T cell receptor beta chains from the same sample are listed, as sequenced in a study of blood T cell repertoires in COVID-19. This table comes from immunoSEQ multiplex PCR, and its TCRdb copy is limited to in-frame clones, with some not included. The sample records 300,000 to 350,000 clones, around 90% being singletons. The sequenced sample was peripheral blood. These receptors all come from a man aged 18 to 29 with active or convalescent COVID-19.

The CDR3 coding sequence is TGTGCCAGCCGGTCATCTGGGGCCAACGTCCTGACTTTC. It encodes CASRSSGANVLTF. The chain carries TRBV11-2 and TRBJ2-6; D is undetermined. Deletions cut 8 bases from V and 1 base from J, with 6 bases between. The CDR3 consists of 13 residues. In germline, CDR1 is SGHAT, CDR2 FQNNGV.

This clone has a single count. This chain uses TRBV4-3 with TRBJ1-2; weak D call: TRBD1 (5 bases). Germline loops: CDR1 LGHNA, CDR2 YSLEER. The CDR3 is made up of 12 amino acids. V gave up 0 bases and J gave up 7 bases, with 6 bases separating them. In DNA, the CDR3 is TGCGCCAGCAGCCAAGACAGGGTTGGCTACACCTTC. It encodes CASSQDRVGYTF.

The rearrangement joins TRBV10-1 to TRBJ2-2; possibly TRBD1 for D (5 bases). The CDR3 is made up of 15 amino acids. Germline-derived CDR1 and CDR2 are WNHNN and SYGVQD (reference sequence). V dropped 2 bases and J dropped 6 bases, with 13 bases sitting between them. CDR3 nucleotide sequence: TGCGCCAGCAGTGAGGCGACAGCGAGGTCCGGGGAGCTGTTTTTT. Translated: CASSEATARSGELFF.

This clone was recorded only once. The DNA for the CDR3 is TGTGCCAGCAGTTCCTATAAGCAGGGCTACAATGAGCAGTTCTTC. It codes for CASSSYKQGYNEQFF. The chain has TRBV28 and TRBJ2-1, with D tentatively TRBD1 (5 bases). CDR3 length equals 15 residues. Germline-derived CDR1 and CDR2 are MDHEN and SYDVKM. Trimming stripped 4 bases from V and 3 bases from J, with 13 bases between.

The chain joins TRBV18 to TRBJ2-1, with 12 bases fitting TRBD2. The CDR3 loop spans 16 amino acids. Germline loops: CDR1 KGHSH, CDR2 LQKENI. V trimming: 1 base; J trimming: 8 bases; junction bases outside the gene matches: 6. DNA for the CDR3: TGTGCCAGCTCACCACTCCTAGCGGGGGGGTCGTATGAGCAGTTCTTC. Its protein is CASSPLLAGGSYEQFF.